The T cell receptor (beta chain) described here comes from a study of blood T cell repertoires in COVID-19. TCRdb's copy holds only in-frame clones and misses some; the assay was immunoSEQ multiplex PCR. The sample comprises some 150,000 clones, about 90% of which are singletons, and approximately 40% rests with the top ten. This sequence originates from a man aged 45-65 years who had recovered from COVID-19. The sequencing input was peripheral blood.

CDR3 nucleotides: TGTGCCAGCAAGCTGGGAGGTTATATAGGTGAAAAACTGTTTTTT. This codes for CASKLGGYIGEKLFF. The chain has TRBV2 and TRBJ1-4; no firm D call. Germline assignment: CDR1 SNHLY and CDR2 FYNNEI. This CDR3 region has 15 residues. The V gene lost 7 bases and the J gene lost 7 bases, with 19 bases spanning the gap.